This TCR beta chain is from a study of T cell changes during pregnancy in multiple sclerosis. Some clones are missing from TCRdb's copy, which holds only in-frame ones; the method was immunoSEQ multiplex PCR. The sample shows fewer than 60,000 clones, less than 95% of them seen only once. V was trimmed by 8 bases and J by 4 bases, leaving 15 bases between them. This CDR3 has 13 residues. The germline V gene encodes CDR1 SNHLY and CDR2 FYNNEI. The source was CD4+ T cells from peripheral blood mononuclear cells, collected in the third trimester of pregnancy. This chain connects TRBV2 to TRBJ2-7, with unresolved D. This TCR came from a female donor with multiple sclerosis, enrolled in a pregnancy study. The CDR3 DNA reads as TGTGCCAGCTGGGCCCTCGGCCCTTACGAGCAGTACTTC. It encodes CASWALGPYEQYF.